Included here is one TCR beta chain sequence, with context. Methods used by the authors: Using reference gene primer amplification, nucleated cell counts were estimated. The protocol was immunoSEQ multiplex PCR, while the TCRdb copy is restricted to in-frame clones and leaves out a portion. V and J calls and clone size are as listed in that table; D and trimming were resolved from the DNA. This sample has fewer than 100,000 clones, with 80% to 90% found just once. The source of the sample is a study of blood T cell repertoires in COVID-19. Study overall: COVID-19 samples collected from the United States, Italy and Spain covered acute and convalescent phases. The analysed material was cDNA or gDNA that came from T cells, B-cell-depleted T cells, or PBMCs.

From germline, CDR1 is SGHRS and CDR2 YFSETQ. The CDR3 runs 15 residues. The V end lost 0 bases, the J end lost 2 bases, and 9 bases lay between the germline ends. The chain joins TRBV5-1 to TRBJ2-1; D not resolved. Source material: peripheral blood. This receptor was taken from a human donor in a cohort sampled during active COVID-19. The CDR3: CASSLGSVTYNEQFF. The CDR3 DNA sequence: TGCGCCAGCAGCTTGGGTTCCGTTACCTACAATGAGCAGTTCTTC.